The rows below give T cell receptor beta chains drawn from one sample of a study of cytomegalovirus exposure and HLA in healthy donors. Sequencing used immunoSEQ multiplex PCR; TCRdb keeps in-frame clones, though not all of them. The sample has 250,000 or so clones, 87% seen once; the top ten hold about 11%. Sequencing used PBMCs. These TCRs come from a man between 18 and 29 years old in good health and CMV-seropositive. Both conserved end residues are part of each CDR3. A D gene is named only where the DNA matches it firmly. Some rows mark clone size as missing; the rest say once, few, many or name a class of expanded clone.

j_gene,abundance,d_gene,v_gene,len,CDR3nt,CDR3aa
TRBJ1-2,.,.,TRBV6-1,15,TGTGCCAGCAGTCTAGCCCCTAGGACAGCCGGCGGCTACACCTTC,CASSLAPRTAGGYTF
TRBJ2-7,.,.,TRBV5-1,14,TGCGCCAGCAGCTCAGAGTTAGAGGCCCGCGAGCAGTACTTC,CASSSELEAREQYF
TRBJ2-2,.,TRBD2,TRBV9,17,TGTGCCAGCAGCGTCGGGACTAGCGGGAGTTTGGTCGGGGAGCTGTTTTTT,CASSVGTSGSLVGELFF
TRBJ2-2,.,.,TRBV4-3,14,TGCGCCAGCAGCCAAGATCGGATCACCGGGGAGCTGTTTTTT,CASSQDRITGELFF
TRBJ2-5,.,.,TRBV5-1,15,TGCGCCAGCAGCTTCGGGGCGCCCGAAATGGAGACCCAGTACTTC,CASSFGAPEMETQYF
TRBJ2-2,.,.,TRBV29-1,13,TGCAGCGTTGAAGAGGTGTATACCGGGGAGCTGTTTTTT,CSVEEVYTGELFF
TRBJ2-3,.,TRBD1,TRBV2,15,TGTGCCAGCAGTGAGTCGCGACAGGGGATGAATACGCAGTATTTT,CASSESRQGMNTQYF
TRBJ1-2,.,.,TRBV28,11,TGTGCCAGCGGGCAGGTGGGCGGCTACACCTTC,CASGQVGGYTF
TRBJ2-5,once,TRBD2,TRBV7-9,16,TGTGCCAGCAGCTTACTTGAAACTAGCGGGAGAATTTCCCCGTACTTC,CASSLLETSGRISPYF
TRBJ1-3,.,.,TRBV15,14,TGTGCCACCAGCAGAGATTGGGGTGGAAACACCATATATTTT,CATSRDWGGNTIYF
TRBJ2-1,.,TRBD2,TRBV7-6,17,TGTGCCAGCAGCTTAATGAGCGGGAGGGCCGTCCACAATGAGCAGTTCTTC,CASSLMSGRAVHNEQFF
TRBJ1-5,.,.,TRBV7-2,14,TGTGCCAGCAGCTTAGTTTTTCGGGGTCAGCCCCAGCATTTT,CASSLVFRGQPQHF
TRBJ2-3,once,.,TRBV6-6,11,TGTGCCAGCAGAATAGGAGATACGCAGTATTTT,CASRIGDTQYF
TRBJ2-4,.,.,TRBV28,15,TGTGCCAGCAGCCAGCGGTTTCTAGCCAAAAACATTCAGTACTTC,CASSQRFLAKNIQYF
TRBJ1-1,few,.,TRBV30,14,TGTGCCTGGAGTTTTGGGACACTCAACACTGAAGCTTTCTTT,CAWSFGTLNTEAFF
TRBJ2-2,.,.,TRBV15,15,TGTGCCACCAGCACCTGGCAAAGGGGCTTCGGGGAGCTGTTTTTT,CATSTWQRGFGELFF
TRBJ2-1,once,.,TRBV9,16,TGTGCCAGCAGCGCACCGGGGGGACAGCCCGTAGATGAGCAGTTCTTC,CASSAPGGQPVDEQFF
TRBJ2-4,.,TRBD1,TRBV4-1,19,TGCGCCAGCAGCAAACAAGACTTGGCAGGGGGCTCAGCCAAAAACATTCAGTACTTC,CASSKQDLAGGSAKNIQYF
TRBJ2-1,.,.,TRBV4-3,16,TGCGCCAGCAGCCAGAAGGGGGTAGGTTCCTACAATGAGCAGTTCTTC,CASSQKGVGSYNEQFF
TRBJ2-3,.,.,TRBV2,17,TGTGCCAGCAGTGAGGGACTCCCTGGGAGTGTCACAGATACGCAGTATTTT,CASSEGLPGSVTDTQYF
TRBJ2-1,.,.,TRBV2,13,TGTGCCAGCAGACCTTACCCCCAGGATGAGCAGTTCTTC,CASRPYPQDEQFF
TRBJ2-1,.,TRBD2,TRBV27,13,TGTGCCAGCATAGCGGGCCCCTACAATGAGCAGTTCTTC,CASIAGPYNEQFF
TRBJ1-3,once,TRBD1,TRBV5-1,16,TGCGCCAGCAGCTTTACGGGACAGGACTCTGGAAACACCATATATTTT,CASSFTGQDSGNTIYF
TRBJ1-4,few,.,TRBV10-3,14,TGTGCCATCAGTGCGGCGGGGACTAATGAAAAACTGTTTTTT,CAISAAGTNEKLFF